This T cell receptor beta chain was recorded in a study of blood T cell repertoires in COVID-19. Study summary: Donors in Cohort 3 who had recovered were those with two negative PCRs, healthcare professional clearance, or resolution of their symptoms. COVID-19 samples from acute and convalescent phases originated in the United States, Italy and Spain.

Participant ages covered about 18 to 95 years across 25 or so US areas. Participant-reported clinical history was the basis for cohort assignment. The length of the CDR3 is 16 residues. Looked up from germline, CDR1 is SGHDT and CDR2 is YYEEEE. The V end was cut by 4 bases, the J end by 2 bases, with 18 bases between. Libraries were prepared by immunoSEQ multiplex PCR; TCRdb keeps only in-frame clonotypes and omits some of them. The table lists about 170,000 clones, approximately 79% of them singletons. This clonotype was obtained from a woman in her 70s in a cohort exposed to, infected with or recovered from COVID-19 (not recorded which). The sample consisted of PBMCs or T cells enriched from blood (not recorded which). This chain links TRBV5-6 with TRBJ2-5; TRBD1 is a possible D gene (6 bases). CDR3: CASSIAGTTSQETQYF. The CDR3, as DNA: TGTGCCAGCAGCATTGCCGGGACAACCTCACAAGAGACCCAGTACTTC.